Below, 21 T cell receptor beta chains from the same sample are listed, as sequenced in a study of CD8 T cells in ankylosing spondylitis. Each CDR3 protein gets one entry after TCRdb re-called the 5' RACE reads with MiXCR. The table includes 180,000 or so distinct CDR3 sequences, 9.5% to 13% detected once. Sequences were obtained from blood, either unsorted or a sorted T cell fraction (not recorded which). These receptors were collected from a male donor with ankylosing spondylitis or in good health (not recorded which).

This clonotype was counted many times. V and J are TRBV29-1 and TRBJ2-5; 7 bases match TRBD2. Losses at the gene ends were 4 bases for V and 3 bases for J; bases not matched to a gene: 8. Germline CDR1 reads SQVTM; CDR2 reads ANQGSEA. The CDR3 is 14 amino acids. This CDR3 reads CSVAGRLAEETQYF. The CDR3 DNA sequence: TGCAGCGTTGCAGGGAGACTAGCTGAAGAGACCCAGTACTTC.

This clonotype has a count of ten or more. The chain links TRBV3-1 to TRBJ2-7; 7 nucleotides agree with TRBD1. With V trimmed by 8 bases and J by 5 bases, 9 bases remained unmatched. The length of the CDR3 is 13 residues. Germline CDR1 reads LGHDT; CDR2 reads YNNKEL (reference sequence). CDR3 protein: CASQQGSGNEQYF. Here the CDR3 DNA reads TGTGCCAGCCAACAGGGGTCGGGCAACGAGCAGTACTTC.

Only a few counts were recorded for this clonotype. The chain joins TRBV5-5 to TRBJ2-2; maybe TRBD2 (5 bases). With 1 base removed from V and 4 bases from J, the gap between germline ends came to 11 bases. The CDR3 is 15 amino acids. Germline CDR1 and CDR2: SGHKS and YYEKEE (reference sequence). The CDR3 is CASSLREFGTGELFF. In DNA form, the CDR3 reads TGTGCCAGCAGCTTGAGGGAGTTTGGCACCGGGGAGCTGTTTTTT.

The table lists this clonotype with many counts. The chain couples TRBV20-1 to TRBJ2-1; TRBD2 agrees at 8 bases. The ends lost 2 bases at V and 6 bases at J; junction bases unmatched: 12. Germline lookup yields CDR1 DFQATT and CDR2 SNEGSKA (reference sequence). This CDR3 comprises 16 residues. The CDR3 loop is CSARTLAGGALNEQFF. Here the CDR3 DNA reads TGCAGTGCTAGAACGCTAGCCGGGGGGGCCCTCAATGAGCAGTTCTTC.

The CDR3 DNA follows: TGTGCCTGGATCAGCGAGAGCTCCTACAATGAGCAGTTCTTC. Protein: CAWISESSYNEQFF. This rearrangement joins TRBV30 to TRBJ2-1; D ambiguous. The CDR3 extends over 14 amino acids. Trimming stripped 4 bases from V and 0 bases from J, with 10 bases between. CDR1 GTSNPN and CDR2 SVGIG come from the germline V gene (reference sequence). The full variable domain, completed using reference TRBV30 and TRBJ2-1, is SQTIHQWPATLVQPVGSPLSLECTVEGTSNPNLYWYRQAAGRGLQLLFYSVGIGQISSEVPQNLSASRPQDRQFILSSKKLLLSDSGFYLCAWISESSYNEQFFGPGTRLTVL.

This clonotype came up many times. The genes are TRBV7-8 and TRBJ1-1; no definite D call. CDR1 is SGHVS, CDR2 FQNEAQ, per germline. The ends were cut back, 1 base at V and 6 bases at J, with 15 bases in the middle. There are 15 residues in the CDR3. Here the CDR3 reads CASSLEVVRGSEAFF. The CDR3 DNA sequence: TGTGCCAGCAGCTTAGAGGTGGTGCGGGGATCTGAAGCTTTCTTT.

This clonotype was counted at least ten times. This chain joins TRBV3-1 and TRBJ2-2; 9 bases align to TRBD2. Germline trimming cut 3 bases from V and 5 bases from J; bases unmatched to any gene: 1. Looked up from germline, CDR1 is LGHDT and CDR2 is YNNKEL (reference sequence). This CDR3 contains 14 residues. CDR3 DNA sequence: TGTGCCAGCAGCCAGAGCGGGGGGACCGGGGAGCTGTTTTTT. Its protein product is CASSQSGGTGELFF.

This clonotype was seen only a few times. The V and J genes are TRBV20-1 and TRBJ2-5, with D perhaps being TRBD1 or TRBD2 (6 bases each). V dropped 2 bases and J dropped 2 bases, with 9 bases sitting between them. This CDR3 spans 13 amino acids. Germline V gene data show CDR1 as DFQATT and CDR2 as SNEGSKA (reference sequence). Written as DNA, the CDR3 is TGCAGTGCTAGAACGGGGGCTCAAGAGACCCAGTACTTC. This gives the protein CSARTGAQETQYF.

This clonotype was recorded many times. The chain combines TRBV5-1 with TRBJ1-1; 7 nucleotides align to TRBD1. CDR3 length: 14 amino acids. Germline CDR1 is SGHRS and CDR2 is YFSETQ. The trim removed 3 bases at V and 2 bases at J, leaving 4 bases unmatched. CDR3 bases: TGCGCCAGCAGCTCCCAGGGGGATAACACTGAAGCTTTCTTT. Amino acid sequence: CASSSQGDNTEAFF.

This sequence joins TRBV7-9 and TRBJ2-5, with D tentatively TRBD1 (6 bases). The CDR3 contains 14 residues. Between the trimmed V and J ends, which lost 1 base and 5 bases, there was a span of 11 bases. Germline CDR1 SEHNR, CDR2 FQNEAQ (reference sequence). The CDR3 nucleotides read TGTGCCAGCAGCTTAGGGGACACTCGGGAGACCCAGTACTTC. Protein product: CASSLGDTRETQYF.

This chain links TRBV20-1 with TRBJ1-1; D may be TRBD1 (6 bases). Trimming stripped 6 bases from V and 5 bases from J, with 16 bases between. The length of the CDR3 is 13 residues. Germline loops: CDR1 DFQATT, CDR2 SNEGSKA (reference sequence). CDR3 in amino acids: CSAIWGGRTEAFF. The CDR3 nucleotides read TGCAGTGCCATTTGGGGGGGCCGTACTGAAGCTTTCTTT.

This clonotype has only a few counts. The J gene is TRBJ2-1, the V gene TRBV11-3; no clear D. The germline gives CDR1 SGHNT, CDR2 YENEEA. This CDR3 spans 12 amino acids. The germline V and J ends were trimmed by 5 bases and 9 bases, with 11 bases remaining between them. The CDR3 coding sequence is TGTGCCAGCAGCGCCTCTAATGTTGAGCAGTTCTTC. It yields the protein CASSASNVEQFF.

This clonotype was seen repeatedly, ten times or more. The CDR3 protein is CASSDLTDRYWYEQYF. As DNA, the CDR3 is TGCGCCAGCAGTGACCTTACCGACAGGTACTGGTACGAGCAGTACTTC. This chain uses TRBV10-2 with TRBJ2-7, with D tentatively TRBD1 (6 bases). The CDR3 has 16 residues. The germline V gene encodes CDR1 WSHSY and CDR2 SAAADI. V gave up 3 bases and J gave up 4 bases, with 19 bases separating them.

The V gene is TRBV12-3 or TRBV12-4, the J gene TRBJ1-2; 7 bases line up with TRBD1. The CDR3 spans 12 residues. The trim removed 4 bases at V and 8 bases at J, leaving 4 bases unmatched. The CDR3 DNA reads as TGTGCCAGCAGTTCCAGGGGGGGGGGCTACACCTTC. It translates to CASSSRGGGYTF.

This clonotype was found many times. V gene TRBV29-1 combines with J gene TRBJ2-5; TRBD1 matches 7 bases. CDR3 size: 16 residues. Per the germline V gene, CDR1 is SQVTM and CDR2 is ANQGSEA. With 8 bases clipped from V and 5 bases from J, the junction kept 20 bases outside the gene matches. Here the CDR3 DNA reads TGCAGCACTGGGACAGAAATCAACAACGTCAGGGAGACCCAGTACTTC. Protein product: CSTGTEINNVRETQYF. Based on the CDR3 plus reference TRBV29-1 and TRBJ2-5, the full variable domain is SAVISQKPSRDICQRGTSLTIQCQVDSQVTMMFWYRQQPGQSLTLIATANQGSEATYESGFVIDKFPISRPNLTFSTLTVSNMSPEDSSIYLCSTGTEINNVRETQYFGPGTRLLVL.

This clonotype has ten or more counts. The rearrangement links TRBV5-5 to TRBJ1-4; D is undetermined. The V gene's germline CDR1 is SGHKS and CDR2 YYEKEE (reference sequence). The V and J ends lost 7 bases and 0 bases respectively, with 13 bases between them. This CDR3 has 15 amino acids. For the CDR3, the DNA is TGTGCCAGCCTCGTCCATCCGTCAACTAATGAAAAACTGTTTTTT. It yields the protein CASLVHPSTNEKLFF.

This clonotype showed up many times. The chain links TRBV29-1 to TRBJ1-2; 11 nucleotides align to TRBD1. Germline trimming cut 3 bases from V and 4 bases from J; bases unmatched to any gene: 7. The CDR3 is 15 amino acids. Germline V gene data show CDR1 as SQVTM and CDR2 as ANQGSEA. DNA for the CDR3: TGCAGCGTTGATTCGGGGACAGGGGGTTCCTATGGCTACACCTTC. It encodes CSVDSGTGGSYGYTF.

A remark on this clonotype: A much larger clone is a single base away; this may be a read error. The chain links TRBV7-2 to TRBJ2-7; D possibly corresponds to TRBD2 (5 bases). Germline-derived CDR1 and CDR2 are SGHTA and FQGNSA. This CDR3 has 12 residues. V lost 4 bases and J lost 3, with 7 bases in between. The chain's CDR3 is CASSSGVYEQYF. The CDR3 nucleotides are TGTGCCAGCAGCTCCGGGGTCTACGAGCAGTACTTC.

This clonotype was counted at least ten times. The chain carries TRBV24-1 and TRBJ2-5, with 7 nucleotides matching TRBD2. This CDR3 contains 14 residues. The J segment lost 0 bases and the V segment lost 5 bases, leaving 2 bases of the junction unmatched. Germline loops: CDR1 KGHDR, CDR2 SFDVKD. In DNA, the CDR3 is TGTGCCACCAGTGCAAGCGGGAACCAAGAGACCCAGTACTTC. Its translation: CATSASGNQETQYF.

This clonotype was detected only a few times. The chain is built from TRBV6-2 or TRBV6-3 and TRBJ2-2; D is possibly TRBD2 (5 bases). CDR3 length: 14 residues. V was trimmed by 6 bases and J by 4 bases, leaving 12 bases between them. Per the germline V gene, CDR1 is MNHEY and CDR2 is SVGEGT. This CDR3 is CASRLGLVTGELFF. DNA for the CDR3: TGTGCCAGCAGGCTCGGACTGGTCACCGGGGAGCTGTTTTTT.

As concerns this clonotype: With a much larger clone just one base away, this may be a read error. CDR3 protein: CASSLGMGGQETQYF. Here the CDR3 DNA reads TGTGCCAGCAGCTTGGGGATGGGTGGCCAAGAGACCCAGTACTTC. The chain couples TRBV5-6 to TRBJ2-5; no clear D gene. The CDR3 has 15 amino acids. Germline V gene lookup returns CDR1 SGHDT and CDR2 YYEEEE. V lost 0 bases to trimming and J lost 1 base, with 10 bases between them.